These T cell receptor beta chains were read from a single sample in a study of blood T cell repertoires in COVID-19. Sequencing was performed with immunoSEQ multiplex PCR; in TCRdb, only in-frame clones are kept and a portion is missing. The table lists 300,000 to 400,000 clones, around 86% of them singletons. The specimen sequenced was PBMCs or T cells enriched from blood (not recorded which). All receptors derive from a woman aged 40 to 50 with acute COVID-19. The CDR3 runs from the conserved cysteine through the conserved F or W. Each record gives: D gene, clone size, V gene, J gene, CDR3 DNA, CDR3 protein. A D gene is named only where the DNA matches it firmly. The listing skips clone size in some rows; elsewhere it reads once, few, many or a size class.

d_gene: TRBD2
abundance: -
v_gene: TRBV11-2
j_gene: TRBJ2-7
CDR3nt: TGTGCCAGCACGACGTCGGGACTAGCGGGAGTAGGCGAGCAGTACTTC
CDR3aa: CASTTSGLAGVGEQYF

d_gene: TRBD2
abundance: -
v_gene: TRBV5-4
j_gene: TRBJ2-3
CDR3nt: TGTGCCAGCAGCCAGGGACTAGCGGGGGGGTTCACAGATACGCAGTATTTT
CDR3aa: CASSQGLAGGFTDTQYF

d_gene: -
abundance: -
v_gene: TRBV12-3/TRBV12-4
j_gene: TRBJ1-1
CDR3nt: TGTGCCAGCAGTCCGCAGGACAGAGCTTTCTTT
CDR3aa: CASSPQDRAFF

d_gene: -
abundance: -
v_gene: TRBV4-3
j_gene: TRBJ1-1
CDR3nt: TGCGCCAGCAGCCCAGGGTCTTGGACTGAAGCTTTCTTT
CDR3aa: CASSPGSWTEAFF

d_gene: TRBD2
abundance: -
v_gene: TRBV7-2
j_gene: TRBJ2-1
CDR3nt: TGTGCCAGCAGCATAGCGGGGGGGTCCTACAATGAGCAGTTCTTC
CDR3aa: CASSIAGGSYNEQFF

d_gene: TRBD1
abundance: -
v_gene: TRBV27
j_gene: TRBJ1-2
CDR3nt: TGTGCCAGCCGACAGGGGGACTATGGCTACACCTTC
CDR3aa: CASRQGDYGYTF

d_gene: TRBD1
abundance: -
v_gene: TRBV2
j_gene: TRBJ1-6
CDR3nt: TGTGCCAGCAGCCTTTGGGACAGTAATTCACCCCTCCACTTT
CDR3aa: CASSLWDSNSPLHF

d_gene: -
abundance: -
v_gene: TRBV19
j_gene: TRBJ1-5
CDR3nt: TGTGCCAGTAGTCCCCTGACAGGTCAGCCCCAGCATTTT
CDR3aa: CASSPLTGQPQHF

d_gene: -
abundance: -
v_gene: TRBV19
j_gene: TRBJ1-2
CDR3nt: TGTGCCAGTAGTATCTCAGCTAGGAGGGACTATGGCTACACCTTC
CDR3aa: CASSISARRDYGYTF

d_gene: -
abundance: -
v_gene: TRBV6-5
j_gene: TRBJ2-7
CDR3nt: TGTGCCAGCAGTTACTCGGGCAGGCGTTACGAGCAGTACTTC
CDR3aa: CASSYSGRRYEQYF

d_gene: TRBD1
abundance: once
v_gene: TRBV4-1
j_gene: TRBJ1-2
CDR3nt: TGCGCCAGCAGCCAAGGGACAGGGGGCACGCCGGATGGCTACACCTTC
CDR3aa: CASSQGTGGTPDGYTF

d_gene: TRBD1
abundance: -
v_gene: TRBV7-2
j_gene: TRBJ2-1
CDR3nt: TGTGCCAGCAGCCTAAGGACAGGGGGCTACAATGAGCAGTTCTTC
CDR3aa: CASSLRTGGYNEQFF

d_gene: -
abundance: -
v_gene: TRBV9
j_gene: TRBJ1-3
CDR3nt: TGTGCCAGCAGCGTGGACGTTGGGAGGCCTGGAAACACCATATATTTT
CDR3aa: CASSVDVGRPGNTIYF

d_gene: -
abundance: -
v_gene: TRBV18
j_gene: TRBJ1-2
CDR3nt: TGTGCCAGCTCTGGGGACACTTTATACCTCTATGGCTACACCTTC
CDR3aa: CASSGDTLYLYGYTF

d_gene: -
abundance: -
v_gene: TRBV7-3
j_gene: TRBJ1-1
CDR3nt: TGTGCCAGCAGCCCAGGTAGGGGTAAAGAAGCTTTCTTT
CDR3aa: CASSPGRGKEAFF

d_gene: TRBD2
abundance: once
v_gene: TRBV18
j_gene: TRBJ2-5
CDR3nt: TGTGCCAGCTCACCATGGGGCACTAGCGGGAGTATTGAGGAGACCCAGTACTTC
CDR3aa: CASSPWGTSGSIEETQYF

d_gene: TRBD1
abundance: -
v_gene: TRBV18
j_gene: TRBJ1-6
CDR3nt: TGTGCCAGCGCTGGGCCGGGACAGGGGAATTCACCCCTCCACTTT
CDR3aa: CASAGPGQGNSPLHF

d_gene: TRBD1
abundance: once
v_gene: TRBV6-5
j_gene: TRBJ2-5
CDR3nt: TGTGCCAGCACCGGGACAGGCCAAGAGACCCAGTACTTC
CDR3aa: CASTGTGQETQYF

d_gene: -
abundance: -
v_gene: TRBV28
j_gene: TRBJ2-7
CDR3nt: TGTGCCAGCTTAACTGGGGGCGGGAGTAGTAATCTGGGCGAGCAGTACTTC
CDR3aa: CASLTGGGSSNLGEQYF

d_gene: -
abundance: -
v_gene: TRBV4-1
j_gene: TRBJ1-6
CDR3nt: TGCGCCAGCAGCCAAGATCCCGTCACAGACTATAATTCACCCCTCCACTTT
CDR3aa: CASSQDPVTDYNSPLHF

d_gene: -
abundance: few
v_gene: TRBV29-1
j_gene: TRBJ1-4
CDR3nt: TGCAGCGCAGGAAGTCATGTGGGGGGTAATGAAAAACTGTTTTTT
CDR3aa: CSAGSHVGGNEKLFF

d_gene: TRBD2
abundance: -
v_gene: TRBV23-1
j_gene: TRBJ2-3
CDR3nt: TGCGCCAGCACCCCGTATAGCGGGAGTGAGAGTACGCAGTATTTT
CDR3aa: CASTPYSGSESTQYF

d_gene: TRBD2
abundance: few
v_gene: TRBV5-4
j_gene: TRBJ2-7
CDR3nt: TGTGCCAGCAGCCCCGGTACGGGGGGGCATGACGAGCAGTACTTC
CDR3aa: CASSPGTGGHDEQYF

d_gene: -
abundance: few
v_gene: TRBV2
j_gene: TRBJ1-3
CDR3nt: TGTGCCAGCAGCGCCTTGGGCGCTGGAAACACCATATATTTT
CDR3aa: CASSALGAGNTIYF

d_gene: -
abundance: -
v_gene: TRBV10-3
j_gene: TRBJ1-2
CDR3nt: TGTGCCATCAGTGAGGACAGTTACGGCTACACCTTC
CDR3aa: CAISEDSYGYTF

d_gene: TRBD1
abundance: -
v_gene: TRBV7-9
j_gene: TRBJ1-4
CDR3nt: TGTGCCAGCAGCAAACAGGGGGCGCTTGAAAAACTGTTTTTT
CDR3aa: CASSKQGALEKLFF

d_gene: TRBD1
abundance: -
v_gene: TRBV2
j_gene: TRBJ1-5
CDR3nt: TGTGCCAGCAGGGGGACAGGGGGCTCTCAGCCCCAGCATTTT
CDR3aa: CASRGTGGSQPQHF

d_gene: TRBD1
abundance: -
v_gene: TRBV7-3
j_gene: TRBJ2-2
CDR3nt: TGTGCCAGCAGCACCGACAGGGAACGACGACAGAAACGCGGGGAGCTGTTTTTT
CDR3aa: CASSTDRERRQKRGELFF

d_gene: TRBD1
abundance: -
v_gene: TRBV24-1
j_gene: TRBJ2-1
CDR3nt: TGTGCCACCAGTGATTTCGGACAGGACAATGAGCAGTTCTTC
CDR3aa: CATSDFGQDNEQFF

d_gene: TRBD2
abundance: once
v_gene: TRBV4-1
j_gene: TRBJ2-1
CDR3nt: TGCGCCAGCAGCCAAGGGGGACTAGCGGGGTACAATGAGCAGTTCTTC
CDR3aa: CASSQGGLAGYNEQFF

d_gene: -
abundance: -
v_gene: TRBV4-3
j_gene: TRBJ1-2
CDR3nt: TGCGCCAGCAGCCAAGATCTCGGGGGGGGCTGGGGCTACACCTTC
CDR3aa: CASSQDLGGGWGYTF

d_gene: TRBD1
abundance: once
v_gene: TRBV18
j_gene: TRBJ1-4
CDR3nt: TGTGCCAGCTCACCAACAGGGGTTCGAAATGAAAAACTGTTTTTT
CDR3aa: CASSPTGVRNEKLFF